This TCR beta chain was identified in a study of technical replicates of blood from a few donors. Profiled with immunoSEQ multiplex PCR; TCRdb holds only in-frame clones, not every one. In the table there are tens of thousands of clones, approximately 90% of which are singletons. This clonotype was sampled from a human donor in good health. The sample taken for sequencing was T cells isolated from PBMCs.

The CDR3: CASSYSFLAGYEQYF. The CDR3 DNA follows: TGTGCCAGCAGTTACTCGTTCCTAGCGGGGTACGAGCAGTACTTC. The chain is built from TRBV6-6 and TRBJ2-7; TRBD2 matches at 9 bases. Losses at the gene ends were 0 bases for V and 4 bases for J; bases not matched to a gene: 4. The CDR3 sequence is 15 residues long. Germline CDR1 is MNHNY and CDR2 is SVGAGI (reference sequence).